The table lists the clone carrying this T cell receptor beta chain with a count of one. The data are from a study of identical twins. The CDR3 runs to 15 residues. The V gene end was trimmed by 4 bases and the J gene end by 1 base; junction bases not matched to a gene: 5. In germline, CDR1 is LGHNT, CDR2 FRNRAP. MiXCR, applied by TCRdb to the 5' RACE reads, yields one record per CDR3 protein. The table lists 210,000 or so distinct CDR3 sequences, more than 15% of them singletons. These same data were also listed under a study on T cells expressing NK-cell markers.

Specimen: CD8+ T cells sorted from blood. The TCR comes from a woman aged 18 to 35 in good health. The chain recombines TRBV12-5 with TRBJ2-3; 7 nucleotides line up with TRBD1. The CDR3 bases are TGTGCTAGTGGTTCATCCGACAGGGGCACAGATACGCAGTATTTT. As protein: CASGSSDRGTDTQYF.